This T cell receptor (beta chain) appears in the sequencing data of a study of blood T cell repertoires in COVID-19. In the original analysis: Nucleated cell counts were estimated from reference gene primer amplification. Libraries were prepared by immunoSEQ multiplex PCR; TCRdb keeps only in-frame clonotypes and omits some of them. For V, J and clone size, that table is used; D and trimming come from the DNA. Of more than 150,000 clones listed, roughly 90% are singletons. Germline values: CDR1 SQVTM, CDR2 ANQGSEA. After removal of 7 bases from V and 3 bases from J, the junction contained 6 bases not matched to a gene. The CDR3 has 12 amino acids.

The rearrangement links TRBV29-1 to TRBJ2-7, with 7 bases matching TRBD1. The specimen sequenced was peripheral blood. This sequence originates from a woman between 65 and 79 years old with acute or convalescent COVID-19. CDR3: CSATDRVYEQYF. In DNA, the CDR3 is TGCAGCGCTACAGACAGGGTCTACGAGCAGTACTTC.